This TCR beta chain was recovered during a study of T cells after posttransplantation cyclophosphamide. CDR3 size: 14 residues. The germline V gene has CDR1 SGHRS and CDR2 YFSETQ. V lost 4 bases, J lost 7 bases, and 6 bases stayed unmatched. The repertoire was sequenced with immunoSEQ multiplex PCR; TCRdb's copy has only in-frame clones and lacks some. This sample includes 25,000 to 35,000 clones with no singletons; its ten biggest clones take up 4% to 5.5%. This clone was seen repeatedly, ten times or more. V and J are TRBV5-1 and TRBJ1-2; TRBD1 agrees at 11 bases. Specimen: PBMCs. This clonotype was sampled from a woman younger than 45 in good health and a related stem cell transplant donor. The CDR3: CASSAGQGARGYTF. The CDR3 nucleotides read TGCGCCAGCAGCGCCGGACAGGGGGCGCGTGGCTACACCTTC. Together with reference TRBV5-1 and TRBJ1-2, the CDR3 gives the full variable domain: KAGVTQTPRYLIKTRGQQVTLSCSPISGHRSVSWYQQTPGQGLQFLFEYFSETQRNKGNFPGRFSGRQFSNSRSEMNVSTLELGDSALYLCASSAGQGARGYTFGSGTRLTVV.